What follows describes a single T cell receptor (beta chain). What it binds is unknown. The sample originates from a study of T cell repertoires in cytomegalovirus infection. TCRdb fed the reads into MiXCR, producing one record per CDR3 protein. The sample yields approximately 70,000 distinct CDR3 sequences, 20% seen once. This CDR3 spans 15 amino acids. Trimming stripped 0 bases from V and 4 bases from J, with 15 bases between. Germline V gene data show CDR1 as DFQATT and CDR2 as SNEGSKA (reference sequence). This TCR came from a human donor in good health (CMV status not recorded). Some clones in this sample may be carry-over from other donors' samples. Sequencing used CD8+ T cells from cultured PBMCs, obtained from culture after CMV antigen stimulation. The V call is TRBV20-1, the J call TRBJ1-2, with D possibly TRBD1 on 6 matching bases. CDR3 region: CSARDYREPPYGYTF. DNA of the CDR3: TGCAGTGCTAGAGATTACAGGGAACCGCCCTATGGCTACACCTTC.